The table lists the clone carrying this TCR beta chain with many counts. Germline V gives CDR1 SEHNR, CDR2 FQNEAQ (reference sequence). Trimming removed 5 bases from V and 4 bases from J, with 9 bases in between. The CDR3 contains 12 residues. This entry belongs to a study of molecular identifiers for immune sequencing clone quantification. Previously described methods and listed TCR primers were employed for the bulk TCR libraries. TCRdb called the PCR reads again in MiXCR, with one record for every CDR3 protein. The data show about 97,000 distinct CDR3 sequences, around 24% seen once. Using a CD8+CD4-CCR7+CD45RA+ phenotype, naive CD8 T cells were sorted.

The TCR comes from a human donor in good health. Some libraries in this study had Jurkat cell RNA spiked in. The source material was naive CD8+ T cells from blood, with Jurkat cell RNA spiked in. The subset here: FACS-sorted CD8+CD4-CCR7+CD45RA+ naive T cells. The chain recombines TRBV7-9 with TRBJ2-7; D remains ambiguous. Written as DNA, the CDR3 is TGTGCCAGCAGCGACGAGGAGTACGAGCAGTACTTC. Translation: CASSDEEYEQYF.